The next 29 T cell receptor beta chains were all read from a single sample in a study of T cell repertoires in cytomegalovirus infection. Using its own MiXCR run on the reads, TCRdb lists one record per CDR3 protein. The sample gives about 160,000 distinct CDR3 sequences, 17% of which show up once; around 19% is in the top ten. The source material was CD8+ T cells from PBMCs. The source of these receptors is a human donor in good health (CMV status not recorded). Some clones in this sample may be carry-over from other donors' samples.

This clonotype was found a few times. V and J are TRBV10-3 and TRBJ1-1; D might be TRBD1 (6 bases). Trimming cost V 0 bases and J 5 bases, with 13 bases left between them. The CDR3 is 15 residues long. In germline, CDR1 is ENHRY, CDR2 SYGVKD. The CDR3 DNA sequence: TGTGCCATCAGTGAGTCGGGGGGCTCGGGTACTGAAGCTTTCTTT. Translating it yields CAISESGGSGTEAFF.

In its sample, this clonotype was seen a few times. This rearrangement joins TRBV19 to TRBJ2-2, with 9 nucleotides matching TRBD1. V lost 5 bases to trimming and J lost 4 bases; unmatched junction nucleotides: 11. The CDR3 sequence is 17 residues long. Germline assignment: CDR1 LNHDA and CDR2 SQIVND (reference sequence). CDR3 amino acids: CASSFHPDRGGTGELFF. The CDR3 DNA follows: TGTGCCAGTAGTTTCCACCCGGACAGGGGAGGCACCGGGGAGCTGTTTTTT. Variable domain in full (rest from reference TRBV19 and TRBJ2-2): DGGITQSPKYLFRKEGQNVTLSCEQNLNHDAMYWYRQDPGQGLRLIYYSQIVNDFQKGDIAEGYSVSREKKESFPLTVTSAQKNPTAFYLCASSFHPDRGGTGELFFGEGSRLTVL.

The sample holds a few counts of this clonotype. The chain employs TRBV7-9 and TRBJ2-1; D remains unclear. The CDR3 spans 11 residues. The V and J ends lost 3 bases and 10 bases respectively, with 7 bases between them. Per the germline V gene, CDR1 is SEHNR and CDR2 is FQNEAQ (reference sequence). The chain's CDR3 is CASSFPREQFF. The CDR3 nucleotides are TGTGCCAGCAGCTTCCCTCGAGAGCAGTTCTTC.

The chain carries TRBV11-2 and TRBJ2-7; 7 bases map to TRBD1. Germline V lookup: CDR1 SGHAT, CDR2 FQNNGV. The CDR3 loop spans 14 amino acids. Unmatched junction bases numbered 5, after V lost 3 bases and J lost 3 bases. CDR3 protein: CASSFARTGYEQYF. The CDR3, as DNA: TGTGCCAGCAGCTTTGCCAGGACAGGCTACGAGCAGTACTTC. Together with reference TRBV11-2 and TRBJ2-7, the CDR3 gives the full variable domain: EAGVAQSPRYKIIEKRQSVAFWCNPISGHATLYWYQQILGQGPKLLIQFQNNGVVDDSQLPKDRFSAERLKGVDSTLKIQPAKLEDSAVYLCASSFARTGYEQYFGPGTRLTVT.

V usage is TRBV12-5 and J usage is TRBJ2-1; 7 bases fit TRBD2. Germline loops: CDR1 LGHNT, CDR2 FRNRAP. J gave up 7 bases and V 8 bases, and 8 bases lay outside the gene matches. The CDR3 spans 13 residues. Written as DNA, the CDR3 is TGTGCTAGTTCCCGGGGAGGGAAAAATGAGCAGTTCTTC. Translation: CASSRGGKNEQFF.

This clonotype was found many times. The chain is built from TRBV7-2 and TRBJ2-7; D unclear. V was trimmed by 4 bases and J by 6 bases, leaving 22 bases between them. Germline V gives CDR1 SGHTA, CDR2 FQGNSA. This CDR3 spans 16 amino acids. In DNA, the CDR3 is TGTGCCAGCAGCTCCATAGGGTACGGGCCGACTGGCGAGCAGTACTTC. Translating gives CASSSIGYGPTGEQYF. Using reference TRBV7-2 and TRBJ2-7 for the parts outside the CDR3, the full variable domain is GAGVSQSPSNKVTEKGKDVELRCDPISGHTALYWYRQSLGQGLEFLIYFQGNSAPDKSGLPSDRFSAERTGGSVSTLTIQRTQQEDSAVYLCASSSIGYGPTGEQYFGPGTRLTVT.

This clonotype has just a few counts. The chain couples TRBV14 to TRBJ2-1, with TRBD1 matching over 9 bases. The CDR3 has 15 residues. V dropped 2 bases and J dropped 3; count of bases not matched to a gene: 2. From germline, CDR1 is SGHDN and CDR2 FVKESK. Here the CDR3 DNA reads TGTGCCAGCAGCCAACGGGACAGGGTCTACAATGAGCAGTTCTTC. Translated: CASSQRDRVYNEQFF.

On this clonotype: Likely a read error: the CDR3 ends without its conserved phenylalanine or tryptophan. V is TRBV7-7 and J is TRBJ2-1; D is uncertain. The germline gives CDR1 SSHAT, CDR2 FNYEAQ (reference sequence). V lost 1 base and J 0 bases, leaving 7 bases between the germline ends. This CDR3 spans 15 amino acids. This chain's CDR3 is CASSLGLPSYNEQFY. CDR3 DNA sequence: TGTGCCAGCAGCTTAGGCCTTCCCTCCTACAATGAGCAGTTCTAC.

The rearrangement joins TRBV28 to TRBJ2-7; 12 bases fit TRBD2. CDR3 length: 16 amino acids. Trimming at V came to 7 bases and at J to 2 bases, leaving 9 bases not matched to a gene. Germline V gene lookup returns CDR1 MDHEN and CDR2 SYDVKM. CDR3 in DNA: TGTGCCAGCATACGGCTGACTAGCGGGAGTCCCTACGAGCAGTACTTC. Its protein product is CASIRLTSGSPYEQYF.

V usage is TRBV7-6 and J usage is TRBJ2-5, with D perhaps assigned TRBD1 or TRBD2 (5 bases each). Trimming took off 7 bases at V and 2 bases at J, with 26 bases between the two ends. CDR3 size: 18 residues. The germline V gene has CDR1 SGHVS and CDR2 FNYEAQ. The CDR3 sequence is CASTPEAATWGKQETQYF. CDR3 in DNA: TGTGCCAGCACCCCGGAGGCAGCCACTTGGGGGAAGCAAGAGACCCAGTACTTC.

The V call is TRBV7-2, the J call TRBJ2-3; 8 nucleotides align to TRBD2. The J segment lost 4 bases and the V segment lost 4 bases, leaving 10 bases of the junction unmatched. CDR3 length equals 16 residues. CDR1 and CDR2 (germline): SGHTA, FQGNSA. This CDR3 reads CASSSRPPRGADTQYF. The CDR3 DNA sequence: TGTGCCAGCAGCTCAAGGCCACCGCGGGGGGCAGATACGCAGTATTTT.

This rearrangement joins TRBV9 to TRBJ2-5, with D uncertain. The CDR3 consists of 14 residues. Germline V CDR1 and CDR2: SGDLS, YYNGEE. The V gene lost 4 bases and the J gene lost 4 bases, with 14 bases spanning the gap. In DNA, the CDR3 is TGTGCCAGCAGCCCTCTCCGGGCCTCAGAGACCCAGTACTTC. Translated, it gives CASSPLRASETQYF.

This clonotype showed up just a few times. This chain uses TRBV7-9 with TRBJ1-4; no clear D. Germline CDR1 SEHNR, CDR2 FQNEAQ (reference sequence). The V end was cut by 5 bases, the J end by 7 bases, with 17 bases between. CDR3 size: 15 residues. CDR3 in amino acids: CASSSQEFWSEKLFF. The CDR3 region has the DNA TGTGCCAGCAGCAGCCAGGAATTTTGGTCTGAAAAACTGTTTTTT. Combining the CDR3 with reference TRBV7-9 and TRBJ1-4 gives the whole variable domain DTGVSQNPRHKITKRGQNVTFRCDPISEHNRLYWYRQTLGQGPEFLTYFQNEAQLEKSRLLSDRFSAERPKGSFSTLEIQRTEQGDSAMYLCASSSQEFWSEKLFFGSGTQLSVL.

This clonotype has a handful of counts. The rearrangement joins TRBV14 to TRBJ2-7; the match to TRBD2 covers 7 bases. From germline, CDR1 is SGHDN and CDR2 FVKESK. J was trimmed by 1 base and V by 5 bases; bases with no gene match: 5. The CDR3 sequence is 14 residues long. The CDR3 coding sequence is TGTGCCAGCAGCGCGGCTAGCGGTTCCTACGAGCAGTACTTC. Translation gives CASSAASGSYEQYF. The full variable domain, in which reference TRBV14 and TRBJ2-7 provide the parts outside the CDR3, is EAGVTQFPSHSVIEKGQTVTLRCDPISGHDNLYWYRRVMGKEIKFLLHFVKESKQDESGMPNNRFLAERTGGTYSTLKVQPAELEDSGVYFCASSAASGSYEQYFGPGTRLTVT.

The V gene is TRBV6-5, the J gene TRBJ2-1; 14 bases match TRBD2. Germline values: CDR1 MNHEY, CDR2 SVGAGI. V lost 2 bases, J lost 8 bases, and 11 bases stayed unmatched. CDR3 length: 18 amino acids. CDR3 nucleotide sequence: TGTGCCAGCAGTTACCCTGGGACTAGCGGGAGATTGTGGGATGAGCAGTTCTTC. Amino acid sequence: CASSYPGTSGRLWDEQFF.

In this sample, this clonotype turned up a few times. The chain carries TRBV7-9 and TRBJ2-7; 7 bases fit TRBD1. The CDR3 has 17 amino acids. CDR1 and CDR2 (germline): SEHNR, FQNEAQ (reference sequence). Unmatched junction bases numbered 12, after V lost 4 bases and J lost 0 bases. The CDR3 reads CASSSNQGGHFSYEQYF. The CDR3 DNA is TGTGCCAGCAGCTCAAACCAAGGGGGCCACTTCTCCTACGAGCAGTACTTC.

This chain joins TRBV29-1 and TRBJ2-5; D may be TRBD2 (5 bases). Trimming pared 4 bases from V and 5 bases from J, leaving 8 bases between. Germline CDR1 SQVTM, CDR2 ANQGSEA. This CDR3 has 11 residues. The CDR3 DNA sequence: TGCAGCGTTGTACGGAGGGAGACCCAGTACTTC. Translation gives CSVVRRETQYF.

V is TRBV28 and J is TRBJ2-7; 8 bases line up with TRBD2. The V gene end was trimmed by 4 bases and the J gene end by 3 bases; junction bases not matched to a gene: 8. The CDR3 is 15 amino acids. Germline CDR1 reads MDHEN; CDR2 reads SYDVKM. The DNA of the CDR3 is TGTGCCAGCAGTTCCCCCCGGGGGGGGTACTACGAGCAGTACTTC. Protein product: CASSSPRGGYYEQYF.

This clonotype has more than one count but fewer than ten. This chain connects TRBV20-1 to TRBJ2-7; D is ambiguous. V dropped 5 bases and J dropped 4 bases, with 15 bases sitting between them. This CDR3 spans 13 amino acids. CDR1 and CDR2 from the germline V gene are DFQATT and SNEGSKA (reference sequence). The CDR3: CSAVELVEYEQYF. CDR3 DNA sequence: TGCAGTGCTGTCGAGCTGGTGGAGTACGAGCAGTACTTC.

There are a few counts of this clonotype. The rearrangement joins TRBV12-3 or TRBV12-4 to TRBJ2-1, with D perhaps assigned TRBD1 or TRBD2 (5 bases each). CDR3 length: 13 residues. Trimming pared 7 bases from V and 12 bases from J, leaving 19 bases between. The CDR3 spells CASIPGKGSRQFF. CDR3 DNA: TGTGCCAGCATCCCCGGGAAGGGGTCTAGGCAGTTCTTC.

This clonotype was recorded at least ten times. V usage is TRBV7-6 and J usage is TRBJ2-1; no definite D call. This CDR3 has 16 amino acids. Deletions cut 4 bases from V and 0 bases from J, with 13 bases between. Germline CDR1 and CDR2: SGHVS and FNYEAQ. CDR3 sequence reads: CASSSSETYSYNEQFF. As DNA, the CDR3 is TGTGCCAGCAGCTCCTCGGAGACCTACTCCTACAATGAGCAGTTCTTC.

There are a few counts of this clonotype. The chain joins TRBV6-2 or TRBV6-3 to TRBJ2-7, with 9 positions matching TRBD1. V dropped 0 bases and J dropped 5; count of bases not matched to a gene: 2. This CDR3 comprises 14 residues. The V gene's germline CDR1 is MNHEY and CDR2 SVGEGT. This CDR3 reads CASSYSGQGHEQYF. CDR3 coding DNA: TGTGCCAGCAGTTACTCGGGACAGGGCCACGAGCAGTACTTC.

J is TRBJ1-1 and V is TRBV5-6, with D hard to call. V shed 4 bases and J shed 2 bases, with 6 bases lying between them. The CDR3 contains 12 residues. In germline, CDR1 is SGHDT, CDR2 YYEEEE. CDR3 loop: CASSVINTEAFF. As DNA, the CDR3 is TGTGCCAGCAGCGTCATCAACACTGAAGCTTTCTTT.

This clonotype occurred a few times. J is TRBJ2-1 and V is TRBV9; TRBD1 aligns across 9 bases. Unmatched junction bases numbered 4, after V lost 4 bases and J lost 2 bases. The V gene's germline CDR1 is SGDLS and CDR2 YYNGEE. The CDR3 runs 15 residues. Here the CDR3 reads CASSPRQGAYNEQFF. In nucleotides, the CDR3 is TGTGCCAGCAGCCCCCGACAGGGGGCCTACAATGAGCAGTTCTTC.

This clonotype was picked up a small number of times. The CDR3 sequence: CASSTSRKGHEQFF. CDR3 in DNA: TGTGCCAGCAGCACATCTAGGAAGGGCCATGAGCAGTTCTTC. The V gene is TRBV11-2, the J gene TRBJ2-1; no reliable D call. This CDR3 contains 14 residues. Germline lookup yields CDR1 SGHAT and CDR2 FQNNGV. Trimming cost V 5 bases and J 8 bases, with 16 bases left between them.

This clonotype was observed a handful of times. The chain employs TRBV28 and TRBJ2-7, with D possibly matching TRBD2 (5 bases). V lost 4 bases and J 3 bases, leaving 13 bases between the germline ends. This CDR3 contains 14 residues. Looked up from germline, CDR1 is MDHEN and CDR2 is SYDVKM. The CDR3 sequence is CASSSTISRYEQYF. The CDR3 nucleotides are TGTGCCAGCAGTTCGACTATCTCTCGCTACGAGCAGTACTTC.

The chain links TRBV6-5 to TRBJ1-1, with D possibly being TRBD1 (5 bases). The germline V gene encodes CDR1 MNHEY and CDR2 SVGAGI. The CDR3 extends over 13 amino acids. The V gene lost 6 bases and the J gene lost 5 bases, with 13 bases spanning the gap. The CDR3 nucleotides read TGTGCCAGCAGGGGGGGAGGAGGGACTGAAGCTTTCTTT. The encoded protein is CASRGGGGTEAFF.

This clonotype occurred many times. The rearrangement links TRBV12-3 or TRBV12-4 to TRBJ2-1; D may be TRBD1 (5 bases). This CDR3 contains 12 residues. The germline V and J ends were trimmed by 4 bases and 7 bases, with 8 bases remaining between them. In DNA, the CDR3 is TGTGCCAGCAGTTGGGGCCAGAATGAGCAGTTCTTC. It codes for CASSWGQNEQFF.

This clonotype was recorded at least ten times. This sequence joins TRBV7-2 and TRBJ1-4, with D unresolved. The V end was cut by 3 bases, the J end by 5 bases, with 13 bases between. The CDR3 spans 15 residues. Germline CDR1 SGHTA, CDR2 FQGNSA. CDR3 sequence reads: CASSFGPRRNEKLFF. The CDR3 nucleotides are TGTGCCAGCAGCTTCGGGCCTCGGAGGAATGAAAAACTGTTTTTT.